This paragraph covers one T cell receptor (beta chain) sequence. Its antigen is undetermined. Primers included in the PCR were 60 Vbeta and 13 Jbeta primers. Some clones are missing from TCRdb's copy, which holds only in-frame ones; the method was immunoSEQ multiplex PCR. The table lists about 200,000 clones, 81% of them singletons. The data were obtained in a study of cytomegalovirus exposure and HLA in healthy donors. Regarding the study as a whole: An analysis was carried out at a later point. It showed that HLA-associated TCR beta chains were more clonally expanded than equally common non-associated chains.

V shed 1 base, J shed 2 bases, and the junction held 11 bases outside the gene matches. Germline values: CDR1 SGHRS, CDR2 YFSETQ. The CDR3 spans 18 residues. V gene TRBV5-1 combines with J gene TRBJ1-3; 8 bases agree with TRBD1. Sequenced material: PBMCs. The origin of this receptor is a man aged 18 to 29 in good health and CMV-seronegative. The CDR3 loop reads CASSLSGLGTGTGNTIYF. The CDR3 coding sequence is TGCGCCAGCAGCTTGTCAGGTCTCGGGACAGGTACTGGAAACACCATATATTTT.